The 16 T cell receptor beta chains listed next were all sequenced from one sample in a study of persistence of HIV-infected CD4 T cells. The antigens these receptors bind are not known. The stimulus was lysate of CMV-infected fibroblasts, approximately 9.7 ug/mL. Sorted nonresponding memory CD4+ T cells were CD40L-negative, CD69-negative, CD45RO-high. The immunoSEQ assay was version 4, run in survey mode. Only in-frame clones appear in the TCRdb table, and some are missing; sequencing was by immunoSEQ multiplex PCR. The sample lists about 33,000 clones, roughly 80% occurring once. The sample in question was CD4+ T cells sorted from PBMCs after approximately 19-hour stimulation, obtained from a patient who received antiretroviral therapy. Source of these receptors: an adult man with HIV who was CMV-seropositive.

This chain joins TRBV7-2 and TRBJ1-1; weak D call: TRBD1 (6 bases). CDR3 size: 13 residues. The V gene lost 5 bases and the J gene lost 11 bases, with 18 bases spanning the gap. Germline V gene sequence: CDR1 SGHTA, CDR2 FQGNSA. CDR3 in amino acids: CASSVHTTGSAFF. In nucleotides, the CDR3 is TGTGCCAGCAGCGTACACACAACAGGGTCGGCTTTCTTT.

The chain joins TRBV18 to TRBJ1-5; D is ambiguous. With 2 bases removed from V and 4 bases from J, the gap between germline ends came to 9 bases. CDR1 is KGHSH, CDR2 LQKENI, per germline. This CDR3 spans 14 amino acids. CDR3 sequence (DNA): TGTGCCAGCTCACCAGAACTGATAAATCAGCCCCAGCATTTT. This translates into CASSPELINQPQHF. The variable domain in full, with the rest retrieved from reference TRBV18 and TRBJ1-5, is NAGVMQNPRHLVRRRGQEARLRCSPMKGHSHVYWYRQLPEEGLKFMVYLQKENIIDESGMPKERFSAEFPKEGPSILRIQQVVRGDSAAYFCASSPELINQPQHFGDGTRLSIL.

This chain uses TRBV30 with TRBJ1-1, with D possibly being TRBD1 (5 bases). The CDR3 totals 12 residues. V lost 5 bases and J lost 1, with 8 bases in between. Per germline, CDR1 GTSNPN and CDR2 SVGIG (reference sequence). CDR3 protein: CAWGQGNTEAFF. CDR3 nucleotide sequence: TGTGCCTGGGGTCAGGGGAACACTGAAGCTTTCTTT. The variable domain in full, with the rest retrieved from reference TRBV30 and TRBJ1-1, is SQTIHQWPATLVQPVGSPLSLECTVEGTSNPNLYWYRQAAGRGLQLLFYSVGIGQISSEVPQNLSASRPQDRQFILSSKKLLLSDSGFYLCAWGQGNTEAFFGQGTRLTVV.

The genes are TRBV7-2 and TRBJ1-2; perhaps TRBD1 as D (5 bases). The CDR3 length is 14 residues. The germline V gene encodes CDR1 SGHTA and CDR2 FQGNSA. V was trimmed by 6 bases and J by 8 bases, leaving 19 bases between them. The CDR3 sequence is CASSRPRGAGGYTF. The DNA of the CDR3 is TGTGCCAGCAGTAGACCTAGAGGGGCAGGAGGCTACACCTTC.

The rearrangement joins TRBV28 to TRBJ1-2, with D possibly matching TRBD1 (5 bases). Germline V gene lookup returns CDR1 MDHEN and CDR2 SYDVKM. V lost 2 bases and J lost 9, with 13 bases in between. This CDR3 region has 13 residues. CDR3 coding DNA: TGTGCCAGCAGTTTACCGGGGGGACCCCGCTACACCTTC. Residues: CASSLPGGPRYTF.

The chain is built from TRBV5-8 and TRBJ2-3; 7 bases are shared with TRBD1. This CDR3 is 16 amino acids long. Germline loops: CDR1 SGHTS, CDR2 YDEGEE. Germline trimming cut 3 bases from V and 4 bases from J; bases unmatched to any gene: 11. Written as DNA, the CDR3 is TGTGCCAGCAGCTCGGGACAGAGCCCATCTGCAGATACGCAGTATTTT. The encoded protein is CASSSGQSPSADTQYF. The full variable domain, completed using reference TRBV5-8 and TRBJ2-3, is EAGVTQSPTHLIKTRGQQATLRCSPISGHTSVYWYQQALGLGLQFLLWYDEGEERNRGNFPPRFSGRQFPNYSSELNVNALELEDSALYLCASSSGQSPSADTQYFGPGTRLTVL.

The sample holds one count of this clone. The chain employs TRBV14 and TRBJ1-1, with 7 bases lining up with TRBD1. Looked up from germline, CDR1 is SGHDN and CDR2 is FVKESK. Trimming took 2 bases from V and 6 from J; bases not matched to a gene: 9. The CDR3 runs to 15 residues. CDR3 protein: CASSQSQGTRAEAFF. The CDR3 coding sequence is TGTGCCAGCAGCCAATCACAGGGGACAAGGGCTGAAGCTTTCTTT.

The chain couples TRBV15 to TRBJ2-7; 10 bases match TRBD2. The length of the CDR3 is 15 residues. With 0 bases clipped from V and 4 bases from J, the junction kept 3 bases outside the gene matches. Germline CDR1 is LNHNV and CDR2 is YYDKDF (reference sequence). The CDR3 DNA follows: TGTGCCACCAGCAGAGAACTAGCGGGGTTTTACGAGCAGTACTTC. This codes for CATSRELAGFYEQYF.

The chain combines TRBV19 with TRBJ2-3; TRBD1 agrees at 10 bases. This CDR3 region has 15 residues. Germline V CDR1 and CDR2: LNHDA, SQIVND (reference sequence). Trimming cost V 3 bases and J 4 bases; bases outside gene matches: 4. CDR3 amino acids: CASSISTGGPDTQYF. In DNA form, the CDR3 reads TGTGCCAGTAGTATTTCGACAGGGGGCCCAGATACGCAGTATTTT.

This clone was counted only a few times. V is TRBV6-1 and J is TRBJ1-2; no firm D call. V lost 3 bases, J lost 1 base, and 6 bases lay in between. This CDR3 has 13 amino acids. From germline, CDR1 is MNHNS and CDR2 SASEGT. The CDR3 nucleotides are TGTGCCAGCAGTGAGCGGTTTAACTATGGCTACACCTTC. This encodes CASSERFNYGYTF.

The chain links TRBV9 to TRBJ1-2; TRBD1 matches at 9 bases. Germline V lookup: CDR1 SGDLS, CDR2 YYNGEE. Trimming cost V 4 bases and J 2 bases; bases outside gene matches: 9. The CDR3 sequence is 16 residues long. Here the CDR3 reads CASSFKPGQGNYGYTF. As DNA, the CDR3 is TGTGCCAGCAGCTTCAAACCCGGACAGGGGAACTATGGCTACACCTTC. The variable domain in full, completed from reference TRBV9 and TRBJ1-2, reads DSGVTQTPKHLITATGQRVTLRCSPRSGDLSVYWYQQSLDQGLQFLIQYYNGEERAKGNILERFSAQQFPDLHSELNLSSLELGDSALYFCASSFKPGQGNYGYTFGSGTRLTVV.

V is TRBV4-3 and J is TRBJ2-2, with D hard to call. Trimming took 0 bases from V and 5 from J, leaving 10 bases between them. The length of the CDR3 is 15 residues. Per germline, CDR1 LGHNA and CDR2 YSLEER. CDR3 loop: CASSQEILRTGELFF. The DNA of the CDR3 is TGCGCCAGCAGCCAAGAAATCCTGAGGACCGGGGAGCTGTTTTTT.

CDR3 protein: CAWSVTLDSNQPQHF. For the CDR3, the DNA is TGTGCCTGGAGTGTAACACTAGATAGCAATCAGCCCCAGCATTTT. The J gene is TRBJ1-5, the V gene TRBV30; D gene uncertain. Per the germline V gene, CDR1 is GTSNPN and CDR2 is SVGIG (reference sequence). This CDR3 is 15 amino acids long. The germline V and J ends were trimmed by 0 bases and 0 bases, with 9 bases remaining between them.

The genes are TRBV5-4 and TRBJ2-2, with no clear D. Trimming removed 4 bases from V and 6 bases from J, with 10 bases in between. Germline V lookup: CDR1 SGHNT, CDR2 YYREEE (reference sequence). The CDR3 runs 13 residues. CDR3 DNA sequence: TGTGCCAGCAGCCGCCACGGGTCCGGGGAGCTGTTTTTT. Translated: CASSRHGSGELFF.

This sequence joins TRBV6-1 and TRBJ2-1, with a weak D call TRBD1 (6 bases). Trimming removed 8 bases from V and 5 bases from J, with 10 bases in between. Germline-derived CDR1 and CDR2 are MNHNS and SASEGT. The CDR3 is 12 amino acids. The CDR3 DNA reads TGTGCCAGCCGGGACACTAACAATGAGCAGTTCTTC. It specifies CASRDTNNEQFF.

CDR3 in amino acids: CATLEGFLDEQYF. The CDR3, as DNA: TGTGCCACCCTCGAAGGATTTTTAGACGAGCAGTACTTC. J is TRBJ2-7 and V is TRBV28; no reliable D call. Trimming cost V 10 bases and J 5 bases, with 18 bases left between them. The CDR3 contains 13 residues. In germline, CDR1 is MDHEN, CDR2 SYDVKM.